This T cell receptor beta chain emerged from a study of human T cells and chemical hapten exposure. Whole-study context: In the sensitization step, 2% DPC was placed on roughly 2 cm by roughly 2 cm of upper inner arm skin. Mainly, slight library volume differences in the pool made TCR yields vary.

Germline V lookup: CDR1 SGHDN, CDR2 FVKESK. This CDR3 contains 17 residues. Indicated time point: patch test 1, 2 weeks after DPC sensitization. Stated treatment: therapeutic diphenylcyclopropenone sensitization with weekly scalp DPC. Donation of samples came from alopecia patients who were 18 to 70 years old and suitable for DPC. As the library was built, unique molecular identifiers were attached to individual cDNA molecules. One entry per CDR3 protein, called by TCRdb with MiXCR from the RACE reads. The table includes fewer than 400,000 distinct CDR3 sequences, about 7% detected once. In its sample, this clonotype was seen many times. One end of the junction does not line up with germline, which may come from a read error.

The clonotype originates from a woman younger than 30 with alopecia areata. Some clones in this sample may be carry-over from other donors' samples. The input for sequencing was whole blood, taken in connection with sensitization to the hapten diphenylcyclopropenone (DPC). The chain has TRBV14 and TRBJ2-1; D is unclear. Here the CDR3 reads CASSQGRQDSSYNEQFF. DNA of the CDR3: TGTGCCAGCAGTCAAGGGCGGCAGGATTCCTCCTACAATGAGCAGTTCTTC.